The 13 T cell receptor beta chains listed next were all sequenced from one sample in a study of blood T cell repertoires in COVID-19. Sequencing was performed with immunoSEQ multiplex PCR; in TCRdb, only in-frame clones are kept and a portion is missing. The data hold over 150,000 clones, with 70% to 90% observed a single time. Sequenced input: peripheral blood. Receptors were obtained from a woman older than 75 with COVID-19, enrolled during active disease.

The chain is built from TRBV19 and TRBJ2-6; D unresolved. Germline V CDR1 and CDR2: LNHDA, SQIVND (reference sequence). The CDR3 runs to 15 residues. V was clipped by 3 bases and J by 2 bases, with 8 bases between them. The CDR3 DNA reads TGTGCCAGTAGTATTTCCCCTACTGGGGCCAACGTCCTGACTTTC. The encoded protein is CASSISPTGANVLTF.

The gene calls are TRBV28 and TRBJ2-2; D might be TRBD1 (5 bases). V gave up 5 bases and J gave up 7 bases, with 11 bases separating them. The CDR3 is 13 amino acids. Germline V gene lookup returns CDR1 MDHEN and CDR2 SYDVKM. The CDR3: CASSQGPDGELFF. Written as DNA, the CDR3 is TGTGCCAGCAGTCAGGGTCCGGACGGGGAGCTGTTTTTT.

The chain links TRBV3-1 (or the pseudogene TRBV3-2) to TRBJ1-2; maybe TRBD1 (5 bases). The CDR3 is 13 residues long. Germline lookup yields CDR1 LGHDT and CDR2 YNNKEL (reference sequence). V was clipped by 6 bases and J by 0 bases, with 8 bases between them. CDR3 sequence reads: CASSPGTNYGYTF. The CDR3 DNA sequence: TGTGCCAGCAGTCCAGGGACTAACTATGGCTACACCTTC.

This clone has a single count. The chain has TRBV4-2 and TRBJ1-4; no reliable D call. The CDR3 has 17 residues. Germline values: CDR1 LGHNA, CDR2 YNFKEQ. Trimming left V 1 base short and J 4 bases short, with 16 bases between. The CDR3 DNA follows: TGTGCCAGCAGCCAAGGGGCGAAGACCCAATATAATGAAAAACTGTTTTTT. This codes for CASSQGAKTQYNEKLFF.

The chain carries TRBV19 and TRBJ2-1; D is possibly TRBD1 (5 bases). Germline CDR1 and CDR2: LNHDA and SQIVND (reference sequence). There are 14 residues in the CDR3. V lost 5 bases, J lost 9 bases, and 17 bases lay in between. In DNA form, the CDR3 reads TGTGCCAGTAGTCGGGCAGGGAAGTCTGGTGAGCAGTTCTTC. Translated: CASSRAGKSGEQFF.

This clone showed up just once. The V gene is TRBV19, the J gene TRBJ1-3, with D unclear. CDR1 and CDR2 from the germline V gene are LNHDA and SQIVND (reference sequence). This CDR3 has 16 amino acids. V was clipped by 3 bases and J by 0 bases, with 12 bases between them. CDR3 coding DNA: TGTGCCAGTAGTATCTCGACACTCTTCTCTGGAAACACCATATATTTT. Translation gives CASSISTLFSGNTIYF.

This rearrangement joins TRBV5-1 to TRBJ2-7, with TRBD2 matching 8 bases. Germline assignment: CDR1 SGHRS and CDR2 YFSETQ. The V segment lost 4 bases and the J segment 4 bases; nucleotides outside the gene matches: 1. The CDR3 has 12 residues. The CDR3 DNA reads as TGCGCCAGCAGCATAGCGGGATACGAGCAGTACTTC. As protein: CASSIAGYEQYF.

The CDR3 nucleotides read TGTGCCAGCAGCTCCAGGGGGTCCGGGGAGACCCAGTACTTC. It is translated as CASSSRGSGETQYF. V is TRBV7-3 and J is TRBJ2-5, with 7 bases identical to TRBD1. This CDR3 comprises 14 residues. The junction had 7 bases not matched to a gene; V was cut back by 4 bases and J by 5 bases. Germline V gives CDR1 SGHTA, CDR2 FQGTGA.

The rearrangement uses TRBV4-3 and TRBJ2-1; TRBD2 agrees at 7 bases. The CDR3 has 17 residues. Germline CDR1 is LGHNA and CDR2 is YSLEER. V shed 4 bases and J 3 bases; nucleotides not matched to a gene: 12. CDR3 DNA sequence: TGCGCCAGCAGCCTTACCTTAGCGGGTGCGGACTACAATGAGCAGTTCTTC. This gives the protein CASSLTLAGADYNEQFF.

This chain uses TRBV9 with TRBJ1-4; D perhaps matches TRBD1 (6 bases). This CDR3 spans 15 amino acids. Germline loops: CDR1 SGDLS, CDR2 YYNGEE. V lost 1 base, J lost 3 bases, and 10 bases lay in between. Written as DNA, the CDR3 is TGTGCCAGCAGCGTATGGGACACCCCTAATGAAAAACTGTTTTTT. The encoded protein is CASSVWDTPNEKLFF.

This clone was seen a single time. The V call is TRBV7-8, the J call TRBJ2-3; the D gene is possibly TRBD1 (5 bases). In germline, CDR1 is SGHVS, CDR2 FQNEAQ. CDR3 length: 14 amino acids. V lost 1 base to trimming and J lost 5 bases, with 10 bases between them. CDR3 residues: CASSLEGPLDTQYF. CDR3 coding DNA: TGTGCCAGCAGCTTAGAGGGGCCTTTAGATACGCAGTATTTT.

The chain recombines TRBV9 with TRBJ2-2; the D is unclear. This CDR3 comprises 13 residues. Trimming cost V 0 bases and J 10 bases, with 10 bases left between them. From germline, CDR1 is SGDLS and CDR2 YYNGEE. For the CDR3, the DNA is TGTGCCAGCAGCGTAGGGGTGGAGAAGGAGCTGTTTTTT. The encoded protein is CASSVGVEKELFF.

The V call is TRBV18, the J call TRBJ1-5; D uncertain. The V and J ends lost 5 bases and 0 bases respectively, with 14 bases between them. Germline loops: CDR1 KGHSH, CDR2 LQKENI. The CDR3 consists of 16 residues. The CDR3 here is CASSSSTPYSNQPQHF. The CDR3 region has the DNA TGTGCCAGCTCATCCTCAACACCTTATAGCAATCAGCCCCAGCATTTT.